This TCR beta chain is from a study of T cell responses to AZD1222 COVID-19 vaccine. Regarding the study as a whole: Spike was spanned by vaccine-associated CD4 TCRs, which were dominant at 160-218 and 743-854. Reportedly, nearly half of unique spike TCRs recognized epitopes outside B.1.351/B.1.1.7 mutations. Breadth and depth of Spike-specific TCRs rose after two AZD1222 doses.

V dropped 2 bases and J dropped 7 bases, with 15 bases sitting between them. Germline V gives CDR1 MNHNS, CDR2 SASEGT. The CDR3 spans 15 residues. Points on this clone: Its antigen is not identified.

The method was immunoSEQ multiplex PCR; TCRdb's version includes in-frame clones alone and lacks a portion of them. The sample holds about 170,000 clones, roughly 93% seen once. The chain joins TRBV6-1 to TRBJ2-1; tentatively, D is TRBD1 (5 bases). The clonotype comes from an adult in good health. Source: peripheral blood, taken on day 0 of AZD1222 vaccination. Here the CDR3 reads CASSEQAGIGNEQFF. DNA of the CDR3: TGTGCCAGCAGTGAACAGGCAGGGATTGGGAATGAGCAGTTCTTC.